The 19 T cell receptor beta chains below all came from one sample that was sequenced in a study of graft-versus-host responses after intestinal transplantation (dated by TCRdb to 2020 to 2023). The meaning of the sample's time point label: cells obtained before transplantation from donor or recipient. Their recognized antigens are unknown. Library preparation was by the immunoSEQ multiplex PCR assay. In TCRdb, the immuneACCESS table is reduced to in-frame sequences with V and J assigned. These tables do not hold every clone; where another copy was compared, an unresolved V gene accounts for under half, and the others remain unexplained. In all, the sample holds 93,000 or so clones, and approximately 93% of those were seen once. Under 1.5% of the sample lies in the top ten. The sequenced sample was unstimulated CD8+ T cells sorted from spleen or lymph node cells, obtained before intestinal transplant. These receptor sequences come from a human donor who received an intestinal transplant.

The CDR3 loop is CASSYSGGLAKNIQYF. CDR3 DNA sequence: TGTGCCAGCAGTTACTCCGGGGGGCTAGCCAAAAACATTCAGTACTTC. The chain uses TRBV6-5 and TRBJ2-4, with a tentative D call TRBD2 (7 bases). The CDR3 is 16 amino acids. Germline V gene data show CDR1 as MNHEY and CDR2 as SVGAGI. Trimming took off 0 bases at V and 0 bases at J, with 9 bases between the two ends.

This clone appeared a single time. The chain recombines TRBV11-2 with TRBJ1-1, with D possibly matching TRBD1 (5 bases). Germline CDR1 is SGHAT and CDR2 is FQNNGV. The CDR3 covers 13 residues. V lost 6 bases and J lost 5, with 13 bases in between. The CDR3 loop is CASRTDPGTEAFF. The CDR3 region has the DNA TGTGCCAGCAGGACAGACCCCGGGACTGAAGCTTTCTTT.

The count of this clone is one. V usage is TRBV13 and J usage is TRBJ1-1, with TRBD1 as a possible D gene (5 bases). The V end was cut by 4 bases, the J end by 8 bases, with 14 bases between. The germline CDR1 and CDR2 sequences are PRHDT and FYEKMQ (reference sequence). This CDR3 region has 13 residues. The CDR3 DNA is TGTGCCAGCAGCTCGGGGACGGTCGGGGAAGCTTTCTTT. Translating it yields CASSSGTVGEAFF.

The V and J genes are TRBV6-6 and TRBJ1-6; no clear D gene. CDR3 length: 15 amino acids. Germline V lookup: CDR1 MNHNY, CDR2 SVGAGI (reference sequence). Trimming pared 6 bases from V and 8 bases from J, leaving 17 bases between. CDR3 loop: CASRKPDRIDSPLHF. CDR3 sequence (DNA): TGTGCCAGCAGGAAGCCGGACCGGATCGATTCACCCCTCCACTTT.

This rearrangement joins TRBV7-9 to TRBJ2-1; TRBD2 aligns across 11 bases. J gave up 4 bases and V 6 bases, and 5 bases lay outside the gene matches. From germline, CDR1 is SEHNR and CDR2 FQNEAQ (reference sequence). CDR3 size: 15 residues. The CDR3 sequence: CASRIAGGYYNEQFF. As DNA, the CDR3 is TGTGCCAGCAGAATAGCGGGGGGGTATTACAATGAGCAGTTCTTC.

The chain uses TRBV27 and TRBJ2-1; tentatively, D is TRBD1 (5 bases). CDR1 is MNHEY and CDR2 is SMNVEV in the germline V gene (reference sequence). The CDR3 spans 14 residues. Deletions cut 2 bases from V and 9 bases from J, with 14 bases between. Here the CDR3 DNA reads TGTGCCAGCAGTTTAAGTCCCGGTCAGGGTGAGCAGTTCTTC. This translates into CASSLSPGQGEQFF.

This clone was recorded once. J is TRBJ2-1 and V is TRBV2, with 13 bases fitting TRBD2. The CDR3 is made up of 20 amino acids. Germline trimming cut 4 bases from V and 0 bases from J; bases unmatched to any gene: 12. Germline V gives CDR1 SNHLY, CDR2 FYNNEI. The CDR3 sequence: CASSVPRTSGGTSSYNEQFF. CDR3 nucleotide sequence: TGTGCCAGCAGTGTACCGAGGACTAGCGGGGGAACGAGCTCCTACAATGAGCAGTTCTTC.

The genes are TRBV5-1 and TRBJ1-3, with D uncertain. CDR1 is SGHRS and CDR2 is YFSETQ in the germline V gene. With 0 bases removed from V and 1 base from J, the gap between germline ends came to 11 bases. This CDR3 region has 16 residues. The CDR3 DNA follows: TGCGCCAGCAGCTTGGCCCCCCAACAATCTGGAAACACCATATATTTT. This translates into CASSLAPQQSGNTIYF.

V is TRBV7-3 and J is TRBJ1-2; the match to TRBD1 covers 7 bases. In germline, CDR1 is SGHTA, CDR2 FQGTGA. The ends lost 5 bases at V and 7 bases at J; junction bases unmatched: 16. The CDR3 extends over 16 amino acids. The CDR3 reads CASSLVAGGGGVGYTF. The CDR3 region has the DNA TGTGCCAGCAGCCTTGTCGCAGGGGGTGGAGGTGTTGGCTACACCTTC.

V and J are TRBV5-1 and TRBJ1-1; 10 bases are a match to TRBD1. Germline CDR1 is SGHRS and CDR2 is YFSETQ. V lost 4 bases to trimming and J lost 5 bases; unmatched junction nucleotides: 5. This CDR3 contains 14 residues. CDR3 nucleotides: TGCGCCAGCAGCCATGGGACAGGGGAAACTGAAGCTTTCTTT. It encodes CASSHGTGETEAFF. The entire variable domain, with the rest obtained from reference TRBV5-1 and TRBJ1-1, is as follows: KAGVTQTPRYLIKTRGQQVTLSCSPISGHRSVSWYQQTPGQGLQFLFEYFSETQRNKGNFPGRFSGRQFSNSRSEMNVSTLELGDSALYLCASSHGTGETEAFFGQGTRLTVV.

V and J are TRBV6-1 and TRBJ2-5; D uncertain. The germline V gene encodes CDR1 MNHNS and CDR2 SASEGT. The V gene lost 4 bases and the J gene lost 12 bases, with 15 bases spanning the gap. The CDR3 is 12 amino acids. This CDR3 is CASSGAWQLEYF. The CDR3, as DNA: TGTGCCAGCAGTGGGGCGTGGCAGCTGGAGTACTTC.

The rearrangement uses TRBV6-5 and TRBJ2-1; no clear D. The germline V and J ends were trimmed by 5 bases and 8 bases, with 4 bases remaining between them. This CDR3 has 10 residues. Germline CDR1 reads MNHEY; CDR2 reads SVGAGI. CDR3 DNA: TGTGCCAGCAGTGTAGATGAGCAGTTCTTC. It codes for CASSVDEQFF.

The V gene is TRBV10-1, the J gene TRBJ1-2, with TRBD1 identical over 7 bases. J gave up 3 bases and V 2 bases, and 12 bases lay outside the gene matches. CDR1 and CDR2 from the germline V gene are WNHNN and SYGVQD (reference sequence). The CDR3 contains 17 residues. The CDR3, as DNA: TGCGCCAGCAGTGAGCATACTCCACAGGGGTCGGACTATGGCTACACCTTC. Amino acids: CASSEHTPQGSDYGYTF.

This clone has just one count. V and J are TRBV5-4 and TRBJ2-1; TRBD1 or TRBD2 may be the D gene (5 bases each). Trimming cost V 3 bases and J 4 bases, with 14 bases left between them. CDR3 length equals 15 residues. CDR1 and CDR2 from the germline V gene are SGHNT and YYREEE (reference sequence). The CDR3 DNA sequence: TGTGCCAGCAGCTCATGGTGGGACCCTTACAATGAGCAGTTCTTC. Its translation: CASSSWWDPYNEQFF. Variable domain in full (rest from reference TRBV5-4 and TRBJ2-1): ETGVTQSPTHLIKTRGQQVTLRCSSQSGHNTVSWYQQALGQGPQFIFQYYREEENGRGNFPPRFSGLQFPNYSSELNVNALELDDSALYLCASSSWWDPYNEQFFGPGTRLTVL.

This chain links TRBV7-9 with TRBJ1-1; 12 nucleotides align to TRBD1. V lost 5 bases, J lost 11 bases, and 12 bases stayed unmatched. In germline, CDR1 is SEHNR, CDR2 FQNEAQ (reference sequence). The CDR3 length is 15 residues. The CDR3 DNA follows: TGTGCCAGCAGCCCTCCGGGACAGGGGGCGTTAGGGGCTTTCTTT. Translating it yields CASSPPGQGALGAFF.

This chain uses TRBV6-1 with TRBJ2-1, with TRBD1 matching over 9 bases. Per germline, CDR1 MNHNS and CDR2 SASEGT. Losses at the gene ends were 6 bases for V and 2 bases for J; bases not matched to a gene: 5. The CDR3 length is 15 residues. The CDR3 reads CASSRDRVTYNEQFF. In DNA form, the CDR3 reads TGTGCCAGCAGCAGGGACAGGGTCACCTACAATGAGCAGTTCTTC.

The V gene is TRBV19, the J gene TRBJ2-7; D is perhaps TRBD2 (5 bases). From germline, CDR1 is LNHDA and CDR2 SQIVND (reference sequence). There are 13 residues in the CDR3. The germline V and J ends were trimmed by 2 bases and 6 bases, with 11 bases remaining between them. The CDR3 here is CASSITAGGEQYF. CDR3 nucleotides: TGTGCCAGTAGTATAACGGCAGGAGGCGAGCAGTACTTC. Complete variable domain (other parts from reference TRBV19 and TRBJ2-7): DGGITQSPKYLFRKEGQNVTLSCEQNLNHDAMYWYRQDPGQGLRLIYYSQIVNDFQKGDIAEGYSVSREKKESFPLTVTSAQKNPTAFYLCASSITAGGEQYFGPGTRLTVT.

This clone was seen a few times. The chain joins TRBV5-6 to TRBJ2-1, with 11 positions matching TRBD2. The CDR3 has 18 residues. The germline V gene has CDR1 SGHDT and CDR2 YYEEEE. Trimming cost V 4 bases and J 3 bases; bases outside gene matches: 12. CDR3 loop: CASSPLGLAGGLYNEQFF. The CDR3 DNA sequence: TGTGCCAGCAGCCCCCTGGGTCTAGCGGGGGGCCTCTACAATGAGCAGTTCTTC.

V and J are TRBV19 and TRBJ1-6; D is undetermined. V lost 3 bases and J 1 base, leaving 22 bases between the germline ends. The germline V gene has CDR1 LNHDA and CDR2 SQIVND (reference sequence). There are 20 residues in the CDR3. The CDR3 sequence is CASSIAPGRPSPSYNSPLHF. The DNA for the CDR3 is TGTGCCAGTAGTATTGCCCCGGGCCGCCCGAGCCCATCCTATAATTCACCCCTCCACTTT.